The source of this T cell receptor (beta chain) is a study of blood T cell repertoires in COVID-19. Study-level background: The cDNA or gDNA used as material had been derived from T cells, B-cell-depleted T cells, or PBMCs.

Recovered Cohort 3 donors showed two negative PCRs, clearance, or symptom resolution. Sequenced by immunoSEQ multiplex PCR; TCRdb stores in-frame clones only, minus some. Here the sample spans about 330,000 clones, roughly 88% being singletons. V shed 2 bases and J shed 5 bases, with 18 bases lying between them. Germline values: CDR1 SNHLY, CDR2 FYNNEI. The CDR3 runs to 16 residues. Sequenced material: PBMCs or T cells enriched from blood (not recorded which). The chain recombines TRBV2 with TRBJ2-5; weak D call: TRBD2 (6 bases). This TCR came from a man aged 25 to 40 who had recovered from COVID-19. As DNA, the CDR3 is TGTGCCAGCAGTGAAAGTTCGTGGAGGGCGAGTGAGACCCAGTACTTC. This encodes CASSESSWRASETQYF. Full variable domain (rest looked up from reference TRBV2 and TRBJ2-5): EPEVTQTPSHQVTQMGQEVILRCVPISNHLYFYWYRQILGQKVEFLVSFYNNEISEKSEIFDDQFSVERPDGSNFTLKIRSTKLEDSAMYFCASSESSWRASETQYFGPGTRLLVL.